The sequence of this T cell receptor (beta chain) was determined in a study of blood T cell repertoires in COVID-19. Study-level information: T cells, B-cell-depleted T cells, or PBMCs supplied cDNA or gDNA.

Sequenced by immunoSEQ multiplex PCR; TCRdb stores in-frame clones only, minus some. The sample has about 110,000 clones; roughly 85% are singletons. V lost 1 base and J 4 bases, leaving 7 bases between the germline ends. From germline, CDR1 is MGHDK and CDR2 SYGVNS. The CDR3 runs to 13 residues. The genes are TRBV25-1 and TRBJ2-5; maybe TRBD2 (6 bases). The sample consisted of peripheral blood. This TCR was sampled from a human donor in a cohort sampled during active COVID-19. The CDR3 is CASSEWGGETQYF. The CDR3 DNA is TGTGCCAGCAGTGAATGGGGAGGAGAGACCCAGTACTTC.